In this sample, the clone carrying this T cell receptor (beta chain) turned up a few times. Its antigen is still unknown. The sample comes from a study of metastatic and nonmetastatic thyroid tumors. About the research overall: Samples came from malignant and benign thyroid patients, and repertoires were compared across blood and tumor or nodule tissue.

Study findings and constraints: It was reported that TCR beta diversity was significantly higher in malignant thyroid tumors than benign nodules, in blood and tumor.

The CDR3 runs 16 residues. From germline, CDR1 is MDHEN and CDR2 SYDVKM. The trim removed 6 bases at V and 4 bases at J, leaving 12 bases unmatched. In the original analysis: The study built a papillary thyroid cancer distant-metastasis classifier from CDR3 differences across clinicopathological groups. TCRdb recomputed clones from the PCR reads via MiXCR. For this entry, the V and J calls and clone size follow TCRdb and not the study's own pipeline. The sample yields about 37,000 clones, about 14% seen once. Patients had received no treatment of any kind before thyroid surgery. The chain is built from TRBV28 and TRBJ2-1; 7 bases are a match to TRBD1. The sequence came from a female donor with papillary thyroid cancer or a benign thyroid nodule (not recorded which). Some clones in this sample may be carry-over from other donors' samples. The material sequenced was blood. The CDR3 loop is CASRVSGGQEYNEQFF. CDR3 DNA sequence: TGTGCCAGCAGGGTCTCAGGAGGACAGGAGTACAATGAGCAGTTCTTC. Together with reference TRBV28 and TRBJ2-1, the CDR3 gives the full variable domain: DVKVTQSSRYLVKRTGEKVFLECVQDMDHENMFWYRQDPGLGLRLIYFSYDVKMKEKGDIPEGYSVSREKKERFSLILESASTNQTSMYLCASRVSGGQEYNEQFFGPGTRLTVL.